This section outlines one T cell receptor (delta chain) sequence together with its context. This clone is characterized as large (0.1 to 1%). The clone's antigen remains unknown. The DNA is omitted, as the CDR3 cannot be located on it reliably, and the CDR3 follows TCRdb's listing. The CDR3 runs 21 residues from the cysteine to the phenylalanine. CDR1 and CDR2 are read off the germline V gene as NSMFDY and ISSIKDK. Pregnant women getting prenatal care were recruited in Kampala, Uganda, and their infants were enrolled; maternal HIV status had to be documented. Families received weekly visits, and collection of infant clinical information, oral swabs and peripheral blood began at 6 weeks of age and continued every 4 months after that. Blood was drawn into heparin tubes, and PBMC were isolated via Ficoll-Paque density gradient centrifugation and then cryopreserved. Libraries were prepared through RT-PCR. To generate TCR cDNA, PBMC RNA underwent reverse transcription with SuperScript II using gamma-chain- and delta-chain-specific primers. After purification with AMPure XP beads, the cDNA was amplified and indexed with Illumina adapters using the Nextera XT Index Kit. An Illumina MiSeq with a V2 300-cycle kit was used to sequence the gammadelta TCR libraries. On the authors' methods: Using MiXCR v2.1.12, CDR3 sequences were assembled, and reads were mapped onto D, J and V genes obtained from GenBank. VDJtools v1.2.1 was used to perform repertoire analyses of the CDR3 clonotypes. TCRdb reanalyzed the public reads with the CATT caller, and identical DNA sequences were merged afterwards. The V and J calls shown here were made by TCRdb, not taken from the authors' results. The table for this sample lists some 1,500 delta-chain clones; around 30% of them were counted only once. The ten largest account for 7% to 9% of the sample.

This entry belongs to a study of delta chains in infants with herpesvirus infections (dated 2023 in TCRdb). Concerning the study at large: The study prospectively followed a Ugandan infant birth cohort from birth to characterize gammadelta T cell responses to primary cytomegalovirus (CMV) infection. In infants who were infected with CMV after birth, the study searched for a public fetal Vdelta1/Vgamma8 gammadelta TCR clonotype. gammadelta TCRs were sequenced from PBMC of about 19 CMV-infected infants (one congenitally infected) and 8 CMV-uninfected infants with enough sample available. Infant blood samples were grouped into approximate age categories of 1.5, 4, 8 and 12 months. Previously published Belgian fetal and cord blood gammadelta TCR data were added only for comparison and were not generated in this cohort. Here is what the overall study found, with its caveats: Within Vdelta1 cells, the frequency of the public clonotype appeared to be inversely correlated with age at infection and to decay rapidly, seemingly not persisting past roughly two months. In CMV-uninfected infants, the public clonotype might still be present but below the detection limit. Detection of the public clonotype was limited to the first time point after infection, and the public clonotype was not found in uninfected infants or in infants infected after 120 days. The authors acknowledged a small sample size and a lack of race- or environment-matched controls, because almost all Ugandans acquire CMV before adulthood. Of around 18 CMV-infected infants, 4 carried the public Vdelta1 clonotype: the congenitally infected infant plus three who were infected postnatally before 120 days of age.

The clonotype comes from a human donor who was a Ugandan infant, either HIV-exposed or HIV-unexposed (not recorded which). The V and J genes are TRAV29/DV5 and TRDJ1; TRDD3, the table's D call, was not compared with the DNA. The sequencing here drew on peripheral blood, taken at time point 1 of longitudinal follow-up. The CDR3 region has the sequence CSVLLCSKLFPPGWGIGELIF.